This entry concerns a single T cell receptor (beta chain). The antigen is undetermined. Each TCR beta cDNA library carried unique molecular identifiers. Via MiXCR, TCRdb re-called the PCR reads, giving one row per CDR3 protein. The sample gives under 650,000 distinct CDR3 sequences, roughly 45% of which show up once; under 2% is in the top ten. These data belong to a study of post-analysis software for immune sequencing data. Study-wide results and limits: Patients carried 5 or 6 TRBV segments more frequently than controls did, and TRBV5-6, TRBV5-1 and TRBV20-1 were among them. There was significantly lower normalized Chao1 diversity in multiple sclerosis patients than in controls.

The CDR3 covers 14 residues. Germline V gives CDR1 SGHTA, CDR2 FQGNSA. Germline trimming cut 5 bases from V and 9 bases from J; bases unmatched to any gene: 13. The sequenced sample consisted of blood. The receptor was derived from a girl aged 5 to 17 with multiple sclerosis. The chain links TRBV7-2 to TRBJ2-7; 7 nucleotides match TRBD1. The CDR3 nucleotides read TGTGCCAGCAGCCGCGCGACAGGGTTAGAGTGGCAGTACTTC. Its translation is CASSRATGLEWQYF.